Shown below are 27 T cell receptor beta chains from a single sample sequenced in a study of graft-versus-host responses after intestinal transplantation. No antigen is known for these receptors. The protocol was immunoSEQ multiplex PCR, while the TCRdb copy is restricted to in-frame clones and leaves out a portion. Of about 78,000 clones listed, 85% to 90% are singletons. This specimen was unstimulated CD8+ T cells sorted from spleen or lymph node cells, taken before transplant. The origin of the receptors is a human donor who was the organ donor for an intestinal transplant.

This chain connects TRBV30 to TRBJ1-5; D is possibly TRBD1 (5 bases). Per germline, CDR1 GTSNPN and CDR2 SVGIG (reference sequence). Between the trimmed V and J ends, which lost 2 bases and 0 bases, there was a span of 17 bases. This CDR3 is 17 amino acids long. The CDR3 DNA sequence: TGTGCCTGGAGTACCGCACCCCTGACAGCTAGCAATCAGCCCCAGCATTTT. It translates to CAWSTAPLTASNQPQHF.

The rearrangement uses TRBV27 and TRBJ2-3, with D possibly being TRBD2 (6 bases). The germline CDR1 and CDR2 sequences are MNHEY and SMNVEV (reference sequence). CDR3 length: 16 amino acids. V lost 6 bases, J lost 5 bases, and 21 bases lay in between. As DNA, the CDR3 is TGTGCCAGCAGCCCCGGGACTTTACTCGGACTAGATACGCAGTATTTT. Protein sequence: CASSPGTLLGLDTQYF.

The chain employs TRBV6-1 and TRBJ2-1; D perhaps matches TRBD1 (6 bases). V lost 0 bases, J lost 4 bases, and 10 bases lay in between. The V gene's germline CDR1 is MNHNS and CDR2 SASEGT. This CDR3 comprises 15 residues. The CDR3 protein is CASSEAGARYNEQFF. In nucleotides, the CDR3 is TGTGCCAGCAGTGAAGCGGGGGCTAGATACAATGAGCAGTTCTTC.

The chain recombines TRBV28 with TRBJ1-6; perhaps TRBD1 as D (5 bases). V gave up 8 bases and J gave up 6 bases, with 20 bases separating them. CDR1 MDHEN and CDR2 SYDVKM come from the germline V gene. This CDR3 is 16 amino acids long. The CDR3 coding sequence is TGTGCCAGCCGCTGGGGCCTTGAGGCGATTAATTCACCCCTCCACTTT. Translating gives CASRWGLEAINSPLHF.

V gene TRBV5-6 combines with J gene TRBJ2-1, with TRBD2 matching over 7 bases. The CDR3 is 11 amino acids. J lost 15 bases, V lost 4 bases, and 7 bases had no gene match. Germline CDR1 SGHDT, CDR2 YYEEEE. Here the CDR3 reads CASSEAGRRFF. The CDR3 nucleotides are TGTGCCAGCAGCGAAGCGGGGAGACGGTTCTTC.

The chain links TRBV10-3 to TRBJ1-1; the match to TRBD1 covers 7 bases. The CDR3 length is 16 residues. The germline CDR1 and CDR2 sequences are ENHRY and SYGVKD. V lost 2 bases, J lost 7 bases, and 13 bases stayed unmatched. The CDR3 here is CAISEPNSNRGGEAFF. CDR3 bases: TGTGCCATCAGTGAGCCGAACTCAAACAGGGGTGGTGAAGCTTTCTTT.

The CDR3 is CASSLARASGGEKQFF. CDR3 DNA sequence: TGCGCCAGCAGCTTGGCTAGGGCTAGCGGGGGTGAGAAGCAGTTCTTC. This chain joins TRBV5-1 and TRBJ2-1, with TRBD2 matching 10 bases. Looked up from germline, CDR1 is SGHRS and CDR2 is YFSETQ. The junction had 11 bases not matched to a gene; V was cut back by 0 bases and J by 11 bases. The CDR3 consists of 16 residues.

The rearrangement uses TRBV7-6 and TRBJ2-3; unclear D gene. Trimming left V 1 base short and J 0 bases short, with 14 bases between. The CDR3 consists of 17 residues. CDR1 and CDR2 (germline): SGHVS, FNYEAQ. The CDR3 here is CASSLVVSSSSTDTQYF. Here the CDR3 DNA reads TGTGCCAGCAGCTTAGTGGTTAGCAGCTCTAGCACAGATACGCAGTATTTT.

V and J are TRBV11-1 and TRBJ2-2; tentative D call: TRBD1 (6 bases). The CDR3 contains 16 residues. Per germline, CDR1 SGHAT and CDR2 FQDESV (reference sequence). V was trimmed by 5 bases and J by 1 base, leaving 14 bases between them. The CDR3 sequence: CASSPTGTLNTGELFF. CDR3 sequence (DNA): TGTGCCAGCAGCCCTACCGGGACACTGAACACCGGGGAGCTGTTTTTT.

V and J are TRBV6-5 and TRBJ2-1; D uncertain. The CDR3 has 14 amino acids. V gave up 0 bases and J gave up 3 bases, with 6 bases separating them. Germline V gene data show CDR1 as MNHEY and CDR2 as SVGAGI. DNA for the CDR3: TGTGCCAGCAGTTACTCACAGCTCTACAATGAGCAGTTCTTC. It encodes CASSYSQLYNEQFF.

The chain joins TRBV10-1 to TRBJ2-2; 9 bases fit TRBD1. Trimming took 9 bases from V and 4 from J; bases not matched to a gene: 6. This CDR3 is built from 14 residues. Germline CDR1 and CDR2: WNHNN and SYGVQD (reference sequence). CDR3 coding DNA: TGCGCCAGATCGGGACAGGGACCCACCGGGGAGCTGTTTTTT. It codes for CARSGQGPTGELFF.

Details on this clone: The identical CDR3 is also encoded by other nucleotide sequences in the sample. The genes are TRBV13 and TRBJ2-1, with 9 bases identical to TRBD2. The germline CDR1 and CDR2 sequences are PRHDT and FYEKMQ (reference sequence). With 1 base clipped from V and 4 bases from J, the junction kept 5 bases outside the gene matches. The CDR3 is 16 amino acids. CDR3 protein: CASSLVLAGPYNEQFF. The CDR3 DNA is TGTGCCAGCAGCTTAGTTCTAGCGGGGCCATACAATGAGCAGTTCTTC.

This clone was observed once. The chain is built from TRBV5-1 and TRBJ1-2, with 8 bases identical to TRBD1. This CDR3 is 15 amino acids long. Germline V gives CDR1 SGHRS, CDR2 YFSETQ. Losses at the gene ends were 6 bases for V and 6 bases for J; bases not matched to a gene: 13. DNA for the CDR3: TGCGCCAGCATACTAAACCCAGGGGGCGTAGATGGCTACACCTTC. It yields the protein CASILNPGGVDGYTF.

The genes are TRBV2 and TRBJ1-1, with 10 bases lining up with TRBD1. The junction had 7 bases not matched to a gene; V was cut back by 6 bases and J by 3 bases. The CDR3 totals 15 residues. Per germline, CDR1 SNHLY and CDR2 FYNNEI. The CDR3 DNA is TGTGCCAGCAGCCAAGACAGGGGGCGGGACACTGAAGCTTTCTTT. It yields the protein CASSQDRGRDTEAFF.

The chain is built from TRBV27 and TRBJ1-2, with 9 bases aligning to TRBD1. CDR1 MNHEY and CDR2 SMNVEV come from the germline V gene (reference sequence). The CDR3 runs 12 residues. Trimming took 8 bases from V and 6 from J; bases not matched to a gene: 4. CDR3 in amino acids: CASGTGPNGYTF. In DNA form, the CDR3 reads TGTGCCAGCGGGACAGGGCCTAATGGCTACACCTTC.

Comments on this clone: At one of its ends the junction is not consistent with the germline gene, which may arise from a read error. This chain uses TRBV7-9 with TRBJ1-2, with D unresolved. This CDR3 has 13 residues. Germline V gene lookup returns CDR1 SEHNR and CDR2 FQNEAQ (reference sequence). The CDR3 sequence is CASSPGSSPLFSF. DNA for the CDR3: TGTGCCAGCAGTCCCGGGTCTAGCCCACTATTCTCCTTC.

The chain carries TRBV6-5 and TRBJ1-5; tentatively, D is TRBD1 (5 bases). Trimming removed 6 bases at V and 7 bases at J, with 16 bases between. This CDR3 contains 14 residues. Looked up from germline, CDR1 is MNHEY and CDR2 is SVGAGI. For the CDR3, the DNA is TGTGCCAGCAGGGGGACTGCTTCCAAGCAGCCCCAGCATTTT. As protein: CASRGTASKQPQHF.

By proportion, this clone is medium-sized. The chain is built from TRBV27 and TRBJ1-3, with a possible D match to TRBD1 (5 bases). The CDR3 loop spans 14 amino acids. From germline, CDR1 is MNHEY and CDR2 SMNVEV (reference sequence). V was pared by 8 bases and J by 0 bases, with 11 bases between. The CDR3 loop reads CASRDWSSGNTIYF. The CDR3 DNA reads TGTGCCAGCCGGGACTGGAGCTCTGGAAACACCATATATTTT.

The chain employs TRBV4-2 and TRBJ1-5; 7 bases fit TRBD1. Trimming at V came to 2 bases and at J to 7 bases, leaving 5 bases not matched to a gene. Germline CDR1 LGHNA, CDR2 YNFKEQ. This CDR3 region has 14 residues. The chain's CDR3 is CASSQTGVRQPQHF. In DNA form, the CDR3 reads TGTGCCAGCAGCCAAACAGGGGTGAGACAGCCCCAGCATTTT.

The chain links TRBV28 to TRBJ2-6, with no clear D. Trimming left V 3 bases short and J 13 bases short, with 10 bases between. There are 12 residues in the CDR3. Germline lookup yields CDR1 MDHEN and CDR2 SYDVKM. The CDR3 here is CASSFGQSVLTF. The CDR3 coding sequence is TGTGCCAGCAGTTTTGGGCAGTCAGTCCTGACTTTC.

Turning to this clone: The sample holds other DNA sequences that translate to the same CDR3. The rearrangement joins TRBV5-1 to TRBJ2-7; 9 bases fit TRBD1. Looked up from germline, CDR1 is SGHRS and CDR2 is YFSETQ. V was pared by 4 bases and J by 4 bases, with 15 bases of the junction left unmatched. CDR3 length: 17 amino acids. The DNA of the CDR3 is TGCGCCAGCAGCCTGGGTGCCTCCGGGACAGGGATATACGAGCAGTACGTC. Protein product: CASSLGASGTGIYEQYV.

The chain joins TRBV19 to TRBJ1-2; 8 bases match TRBD1. The length of the CDR3 is 16 residues. J was trimmed by 1 base and V by 5 bases; bases with no gene match: 9. Germline V gene sequence: CDR1 LNHDA, CDR2 SQIVND (reference sequence). CDR3 in amino acids: CASSPEDRDFNYGYTF. The CDR3 region has the DNA TGTGCCAGTAGTCCTGAGGACAGGGACTTTAACTATGGCTACACCTTC.

The gene calls are TRBV14 and TRBJ1-1, with D perhaps matching TRBD1 (6 bases). CDR1 and CDR2 (germline): SGHDN, FVKESK. Trimming pared 4 bases from V and 0 bases from J, leaving 15 bases between. The CDR3 consists of 16 residues. The CDR3 coding sequence is TGTGCCAGCAGCCCCCCGTTGGCAGGGGTGAACACTGAAGCTTTCTTT. Translation: CASSPPLAGVNTEAFF.

The chain combines TRBV4-1 with TRBJ1-5, with D tentatively TRBD1 (5 bases). The CDR3 spans 17 residues. Trimming left V 0 bases short and J 1 base short, with 13 bases between. Germline lookup yields CDR1 MGHRA and CDR2 YSYEKL. DNA for the CDR3: TGCGCCAGCAGCCAAGATCCAGGGATAGGGAGCAATCAGCCCCAGCATTTT. Encoded protein: CASSQDPGIGSNQPQHF.

This clone was seen once. The V gene is TRBV27, the J gene TRBJ1-2; 8 bases are a match to TRBD1. Germline V gene sequence: CDR1 MNHEY, CDR2 SMNVEV (reference sequence). The CDR3 consists of 15 residues. The V and J ends lost 5 bases and 3 bases, in that order; junction bases with no gene match: 8. The CDR3 nucleotides read TGTGCCAGCAGTCCCTCAGGGGGCTGGGACTATGGCTACACCTTC. Amino acid sequence: CASSPSGGWDYGYTF.

The genes are TRBV9 and TRBJ1-1; 8 positions agree with TRBD1. The trim removed 0 bases at V and 4 bases at J, leaving 11 bases unmatched. The CDR3 loop spans 17 amino acids. The germline gives CDR1 SGDLS, CDR2 YYNGEE. The CDR3 sequence is CASSVVTGQGIGTEAFF. In nucleotides, the CDR3 is TGTGCCAGCAGCGTAGTTACCGGACAGGGAATAGGCACTGAAGCTTTCTTT.

V usage is TRBV2 and J usage is TRBJ2-1, with a weak D call TRBD2 (6 bases). The ends were cut back, 7 bases at V and 3 bases at J, with 19 bases in the middle. The germline gives CDR1 SNHLY, CDR2 FYNNEI. There are 16 residues in the CDR3. DNA of the CDR3: TGTGCCAGCACAGTCGGGGGTTCCCAGATCTACAATGAGCAGTTCTTC. Translated, it gives CASTVGGSQIYNEQFF.